In its sample, the clone carrying this T cell receptor (beta chain) was seen a few times. Its antigen is unidentified. The data belong to a study of identical twins. In germline, CDR1 is DFQATT, CDR2 SNEGSKA (reference sequence). The CDR3 is 16 amino acids. V shed 4 bases and J 5 bases; nucleotides not matched to a gene: 11. TCRdb re-called the 5' RACE reads with MiXCR, one entry per CDR3 protein. Among more than 250,000 distinct CDR3 sequences, under 9.5% were seen once, and the ten largest hold roughly 2.1%. There were only healthy Caucasians among the donors. Study results and limitations: Shared out-of-frame alpha sequences (those common to twins) showed excess low generation probability. Excess sharing between twins was weaker in beta out-of-frame sequences.

A further study also used this sample, focusing on yellow fever vaccine responses in identical twins.

This TCR was recovered from a woman under 30 in good health. This rearrangement joins TRBV20-1 to TRBJ2-5; TRBD2 matches 12 bases. Input material: memory (CD45RO+) T cells sorted from blood. The CDR3 is CSANPASGGVRETQYF. The CDR3 DNA reads as TGCAGTGCTAACCCGGCTAGCGGGGGGGTGAGGGAGACCCAGTACTTC.